Below, 14 T cell receptor beta chains from the same sample are listed, as sequenced in a study of sequential checkpoint blockade in melanoma. Some clones are missing from TCRdb's copy, which holds only in-frame ones; the method was immunoSEQ multiplex PCR. Among about 20,000 clones listed, roughly 82% were seen once. Treatment defined: randomized to nivolumab then ipilimumab (arm A) or the reverse (arm B). This material consisted of CD8+ T cells sorted from blood (inferred from file names), taken from a patient given nivolumab and ipilimumab in sequence. Receptor source: a human donor with melanoma.

This clone was picked up one time. The rearrangement links TRBV7-9 to TRBJ2-5; D possibly corresponds to TRBD1 (5 bases). Germline V gene sequence: CDR1 SEHNR, CDR2 FQNEAQ (reference sequence). The CDR3 is made up of 13 amino acids. V was trimmed by 5 bases and J by 1 base, leaving 8 bases between them. The DNA for the CDR3 is TGTGCCAGCAGCATAGACAGCCAAGAGACCCAGTACTTC. Protein sequence: CASSIDSQETQYF. The complete variable domain, with remaining parts taken from reference TRBV7-9 and TRBJ2-5, reads DTGVSQNPRHKITKRGQNVTFRCDPISEHNRLYWYRQTLGQGPEFLTYFQNEAQLEKSRLLSDRFSAERPKGSFSTLEIQRTEQGDSAMYLCASSIDSQETQYFGPGTRLLVL.

This chain joins TRBV5-5 and TRBJ2-5, with 7 bases identical to TRBD1. The J call could be wrong; TRBJ2-7 is a better fit for the DNA end. The germline gives CDR1 SGHKS, CDR2 YYEKEE (reference sequence). CDR3 length equals 12 residues. The CDR3 bases are TGTGCCAGCAGCCCGGGACAGTACGAGCAGTACTTC. Its translation: CASSPGQYEQYF.

The chain carries TRBV4-3 and TRBJ2-4; tentatively, D is TRBD2 (5 bases). The CDR3 runs 15 residues. CDR1 and CDR2 from the germline V gene are LGHNA and YSLEER. V was clipped by 0 bases and J by 6 bases, with 12 bases between them. The CDR3 here is CASSQDEGRLNIQYF. The CDR3 DNA sequence: TGCGCCAGCAGCCAAGATGAGGGCAGACTAAACATTCAGTACTTC.

The rearrangement joins TRBV7-8 to TRBJ2-1; the match to TRBD2 covers 8 bases. CDR1 is SGHVS and CDR2 is FQNEAQ in the germline V gene. The CDR3 has 15 amino acids. V lost 5 bases and J lost 2; bases outside the gene matches: 5. CDR3 residues: CASSGYGGAYNEQFF. The DNA for the CDR3 is TGTGCCAGCAGCGGATACGGGGGGGCCTACAATGAGCAGTTCTTC.

V and J are TRBV4-3 and TRBJ1-2; TRBD1 aligns across 12 bases. CDR3 length equals 19 residues. Germline assignment: CDR1 LGHNA and CDR2 YSLEER. Germline trimming cut 0 bases from V and 7 bases from J; bases unmatched to any gene: 15. CDR3 sequence (DNA): TGCGCCAGCAGCCAAGATTGGAGGGCCGGGACAGGGGGCGCCGGTGGCTACACCTTC. It translates to CASSQDWRAGTGGAGGYTF.

This clone was observed a handful of times. The chain recombines TRBV7-9 with TRBJ2-1, with D possibly being TRBD2 (5 bases). V was trimmed by 5 bases and J by 0 bases, leaving 11 bases between them. Germline V gene lookup returns CDR1 SEHNR and CDR2 FQNEAQ (reference sequence). The CDR3 is 15 residues long. CDR3: CASSLGESSYNEQFF. In nucleotides, the CDR3 is TGTGCCAGCAGCCTCGGGGAGAGCTCCTACAATGAGCAGTTCTTC.

This clone appeared once. The junction shows a germline mismatch at one end, possibly a read error. This rearrangement joins TRBV7-7 to TRBJ2-7; 9 bases are shared with TRBD2. This CDR3 has 15 amino acids. CDR1 is SSHAT and CDR2 is FNYEAQ in the germline V gene (reference sequence). The CDR3 bases are TGTGCTAGCAGCTTAGTAGCGGGGGATTCCTACGAGCAGTACTTC. It is translated as CASSLVAGDSYEQYF.

This chain joins TRBV28 and TRBJ1-1; TRBD1 aligns across 9 bases. V was clipped by 5 bases and J by 10 bases; unmatched bases: 11. Germline CDR1 and CDR2: MDHEN and SYDVKM. This CDR3 has 14 amino acids. The CDR3 is CASSQGQGVHGAFF. The CDR3 coding sequence is TGTGCCAGCAGTCAGGGACAGGGCGTCCACGGAGCTTTCTTT. Full variable domain (outside the CDR3, taken from reference TRBV28 and TRBJ1-1): DVKVTQSSRYLVKRTGEKVFLECVQDMDHENMFWYRQDPGLGLRLIYFSYDVKMKEKGDIPEGYSVSREKKERFSLILESASTNQTSMYLCASSQGQGVHGAFFGQGTRLTVV.

This clone was counted once. Other DNA sequences of this sample code for an identical CDR3. This chain joins TRBV4-3 and TRBJ2-7, with 9 bases that match TRBD1. This CDR3 is built from 15 residues. The V gene's germline CDR1 is LGHNA and CDR2 YSLEER. After removal of 3 bases from V and 1 base from J, the junction contained 4 bases not matched to a gene. CDR3 coding DNA: TGCGCCAGCAGCCAGGCCGGGACAGGGTCCTACGAGCAGTACTTC. Encoded protein: CASSQAGTGSYEQYF.

This clone qualifies as medium-sized. The chain couples TRBV19 to TRBJ2-4, with D maybe TRBD2 (7 bases). The CDR3 length is 16 residues. Germline V gene sequence: CDR1 LNHDA, CDR2 SQIVND (reference sequence). Trimming took off 3 bases at V and 0 bases at J, with 12 bases between the two ends. CDR3: CASSMKGGLAKNIQYF. The CDR3 nucleotides are TGTGCCAGTAGTATGAAGGGGGGGCTAGCCAAAAACATTCAGTACTTC.

This chain uses TRBV4-2 with TRBJ1-1; D gene ambiguous. V dropped 0 bases and J dropped 0 bases, with 2 bases sitting between them. Germline V lookup: CDR1 LGHNA, CDR2 YNFKEQ. The CDR3 is 13 residues long. CDR3 in DNA: TGTGCCAGCAGCCAAGACATGAACACTGAAGCTTTCTTT. This encodes CASSQDMNTEAFF.

In its sample, this clone was seen once. This chain joins TRBV6-5 and TRBJ2-7; 7 nucleotides align to TRBD1. V was clipped by 2 bases and J by 4 bases; unmatched bases: 5. The CDR3 consists of 14 residues. Germline V gene sequence: CDR1 MNHEY, CDR2 SVGAGI. DNA of the CDR3: TGTGCCAGCAGTTACCTTGGACAGGCTTACGAGCAGTACTTC. It codes for CASSYLGQAYEQYF.

The chain has TRBV7-8 and TRBJ2-1; 9 bases line up with TRBD1. Trimming removed 3 bases from V and 9 bases from J; junction bases left unmatched: 3. Germline CDR1 reads SGHVS; CDR2 reads FQNEAQ. CDR3 length: 13 amino acids. The CDR3 is CASSFGTGFEQFF. Here the CDR3 DNA reads TGTGCCAGCAGCTTCGGGACAGGGTTTGAGCAGTTCTTC.

This clone was seen a few times. J is TRBJ1-5 and V is TRBV6-6, with TRBD1 as a possible D gene (6 bases). The germline V gene has CDR1 MNHNY and CDR2 SVGAGI (reference sequence). This CDR3 comprises 15 residues. V dropped 7 bases and J dropped 5 bases, with 18 bases sitting between them. The CDR3 spells CASTDTTQGYQPQHF. As DNA, the CDR3 is TGTGCCAGCACCGATACTACGCAGGGGTATCAGCCCCAGCATTTT.